This TCR beta chain appears in the sequencing data of a study of long-term antiretroviral therapy in people with HIV (dated by TCRdb to the early 2020s). Looking at the study overall: The earliest samples were collected about a decade before the 2015 WHO recommendation for immediate ART, when ART was typically delayed until CD4 counts fell. A retrospective serial study tested whether changes in peripheral blood TRB repertoire composition and diversity were associated with ART initiation and durable HIV suppression. A total of about 190 cryopreserved PBMC samples were contributed to the cohort by 30 adults with confirmed HIV infection, with samples collected serially over a mean of roughly six years (range 1-12). Of the approximately 30 participants with HIV, ten to eleven were female. No cross-contamination during QIAcube processing turned up in test extractions that ran a monoclonal T-cell line alongside 30 to 35 polyclonal samples.

This clone qualifies as medium-sized (0.01 to 0.1%). Its antigen remains undetermined. No quality values exist for individual bases; no much larger clone is one base distant. CDR1 and CDR2, per the germline V gene, are SGHDT and YYEEEE. The CDR3 runs 15 amino acids, cysteine and phenylalanine included. CDR3 DNA only is kept here, 45 bases in frame from base 1. V gives up 2 bases and J gives up 4 bases, and the segment between their germline ends measures 14 bases. What the authors observed across the whole study: Starting ART was linked to a significant rise in TRB diversity, yet even after long-term ART the diversity remained significantly lower than in transplant donor controls. Narrower CDR3 length ranges were observed in HIV repertoires than in controls, and an antigen-experienced repertoire with only a slight naive shift after ART was suggested by the network structure. Expanded TRB clones identified before ART initiation dominated the repertoire at all time points, although this dominance fluctuated and declined in many PLHIV after ART. Since PBMC availability was limited, sequencing covered only the TCR beta chain, with no alpha chain pairing. The samples were dated from about 2003 to 2017, and the ART regimens that were used may be less effective than current ART regimens. Because pre-ART samples had limited cell numbers, unsorted PBMC were profiled rather than sorted CD4+ and CD8+ T cells. No data were available on ART adherence, viral resistance or therapy changes, limiting inferences about post-ART repertoire changes.

The immunoSEQ hsTCRB v3.0 assay was used at survey level resolution to sequence the TRB variable region. A depth of about 35,000-55,000 T-cell genomes per sample was targeted for TRB sequencing. An Illumina MiSeq with a v3 150-cycle kit was used to sequence the pooled TRB libraries. The authors' pipeline ran thus. Repertoire analysis was performed in R inside a reproducible Nextflow workflow that covered QC, data transformation and analysis. LymphoSeq2, an R package for AIRR-Seq data exploration, was used to implement custom analyses. Several samples that produced fewer than 5000 total TRB sequences were removed, so 150 to 200 HIV repertoires were analyzed. Of the approximately 190 retained HIV repertoires, some 60 were collected before and more than 120 after ART initiation. Each repertoire was downsampled to 5000 TRB nucleotide sequences, and summary statistics were averaged across 100 downsampling iterations. The analysis kept only TRB sequences whose CDR3 regions were at least seven amino acids long. Diversity was measured with a Shannon entropy-derived clonality score and the Gini coefficient. In repertoire networks, the top 5000 CDR3 amino acid sequences were linked whenever an edit distance of one separated two sequences. GLIPH2 predicted antigen specificity groups and MHC restriction for TRB CDR3 amino acid sequences. To flag known associations with CMV, EBV, HIV or tissue antigens, CDR3 amino acid sequences were compared against VDJdb and McPAS-TCR. Pre-ART, post-ART and control groups were compared with Wilcoxon signed-rank tests and Holm-Bonferroni correction. TCRdb limited this immuneACCESS table to in-frame rearrangements with V and J called. A share of clones is missing; checked studies link under half to unresolved V genes, and the rest is unexplained. That table supplies the V and J calls and clone size; D and trimming were determined from the DNA. For this sample the table gives about 34,000 clones, of which 87% were detected only once. The ten largest clones add up to over 10% of the sample.

To be included, a participant needed at least one PBMC sample from before ART initiation plus at least two post-ART samples. Every participant with HIV received treatment in the United States of America. Before DNA extraction, cryopreserved samples of about 0.9-11 million PBMC were thawed and then washed. At the time of the earliest PBMC sample, participants with HIV were aged between roughly 20 and 55 years. PBMC samples from each participant spanned 1-4 timepoints before ART initiation and 2-8 timepoints after ART initiation, with a median of 7 samples. Serial HIV viral load, CD4+ T-cell count, ART history and demographic data were obtained for every participant. Genomic DNA was extracted from unsorted PBMC with a Qiagen kit on a QIAcube, processed in batches of 12 samples.

The TCR comes from a man between 18 and 29 years old with HIV. The chain was built from TRBV5-6 and TRBJ2-3; perhaps TRBD2 is the D gene, with 5 bases matching. Sequenced material: unsorted PBMCs, taken 1.1 years after starting antiretroviral therapy. This receptor has the CDR3 CASSFSGYRADTQYF. In nucleotide form, the sequence is TGTGCCAGCAGCTTCTCGGGGTATCGCGCAGATACGCAGTATTTT.